This T cell receptor beta chain was found in a study of metastatic and nonmetastatic thyroid tumors. Overall study context: For malignant and benign thyroid patients, tumor or nodule tissue and blood were the sources whose repertoires were compared.

Germline V gene sequence: CDR1 DFQATT, CDR2 SNEGSKA (reference sequence). The CDR3 is made up of 14 amino acids. The ends lost 5 bases at V and 5 bases at J; junction bases unmatched: 7. In the original analysis: In papillary thyroid cancer, a distant-metastasis classifier was built using CDR3 differences across clinicopathological groups. TCRdb re-analyzed the PCR reads through MiXCR. The V and J calls, along with clone size, are taken from TCRdb and not from the paper's own processing. The sample records approximately 65,000 clones, 4% to 4.5% being singletons. This clone was recorded at least ten times. Its antigen is still unknown. Study results and caveats: According to reports, the diversity of TCR beta was significantly higher in malignant thyroid tumors than in benign nodules, and this held in both blood and tumor samples.

Thyroid surgery had not been preceded by any treatment in any patient. The receptor was derived from a female donor with papillary thyroid cancer or a benign thyroid nodule (not recorded which). Some clones in this sample may be carry-over from other donors' samples. The chain links TRBV20-1 to TRBJ2-7; 12 nucleotides align to TRBD1. The sequencing input was blood. The DNA for the CDR3 is TGCAGTGCTCCGGGACAGGGGGCAGTTGACGAGCAGTACTTC. It codes for CSAPGQGAVDEQYF.